Presented here are 32 T cell receptor beta chains from one specimen sequenced in a study of blood T cell repertoires in COVID-19. Produced via immunoSEQ multiplex PCR; TCRdb's table is partial and in-frame only. The repertoire holds approximately 200,000 clones, with around 85% as singletons. The sequenced sample consisted of peripheral blood. The receptors were sampled from a woman between 50 and 59 years old with acute or convalescent COVID-19.

Only one count was recorded for this clone. The chain joins TRBV11-2 to TRBJ1-6; D gene uncertain. Trimming took 4 bases from V and 0 from J, leaving 13 bases between them. CDR1 SGHAT and CDR2 FQNNGV come from the germline V gene. This CDR3 is 17 amino acids long. As DNA, the CDR3 is TGTGCCAGCAGCTCATCCTCCGGGTCCTCCTATAATTCACCCCTCCACTTT. It encodes CASSSSSGSSYNSPLHF.

This chain connects TRBV7-2 to TRBJ2-7; maybe TRBD1 (6 bases). Germline V gene lookup returns CDR1 SGHTA and CDR2 FQGNSA. The CDR3 extends over 16 amino acids. Trimming took 2 bases from V and 0 from J, leaving 14 bases between them. The CDR3 region has the DNA TGTGCCAGCAGCTTATCTAGGACAGCTTTCTCCTACGAGCAGTACTTC. Protein product: CASSLSRTAFSYEQYF.

This chain connects TRBV18 to TRBJ2-2; 7 bases are a match to TRBD1. After removal of 4 bases from V and 5 bases from J, the junction contained 7 bases not matched to a gene. CDR1 and CDR2 from the germline V gene are KGHSH and LQKENI. The CDR3 covers 15 residues. CDR3 amino acids: CASSLTTGWTGELFF. As DNA, the CDR3 is TGTGCCAGCTCACTCACGACAGGGTGGACCGGGGAGCTGTTTTTT.

This clone appeared a few times. The genes are TRBV7-8 and TRBJ2-7; 7 bases agree with TRBD1. Germline CDR1 and CDR2: SGHVS and FQNEAQ. V was clipped by 5 bases and J by 3 bases; unmatched bases: 7. This CDR3 has 14 amino acids. The CDR3 DNA follows: TGTGCCAGCAGCCCGTTAAGGGGGCTCTACGAGCAGTACTTC. As protein: CASSPLRGLYEQYF. The full variable domain, in which reference TRBV7-8 and TRBJ2-7 provide the parts outside the CDR3, is GAGVSQSPRYKVAKRGQDVALRCDPISGHVSLFWYQQALGQGPEFLTYFQNEAQLDKSGLPSDRFFAERPEGSVSTLKIQRTQQEDSAVYLCASSPLRGLYEQYFGPGTRLTVT.

V and J are TRBV15 and TRBJ2-5; 10 positions agree with TRBD1. This CDR3 has 15 residues. V shed 2 bases, J shed 5 bases, and the junction held 5 bases outside the gene matches. Germline CDR1 LNHNV, CDR2 YYDKDF (reference sequence). The CDR3: CATSRWTGGVETQYF. CDR3 in DNA: TGTGCCACCAGCAGATGGACAGGGGGAGTGGAGACCCAGTACTTC. Drawing the rest from reference TRBV15 and TRBJ2-5, the complete variable domain is DAMVIQNPRYQVTQFGKPVTLSCSQTLNHNVMYWYQQKSSQAPKLLFHYYDKDFNNEADTPDNFQSRRPNTSFCFLDIRSPGLGDTAMYLCATSRWTGGVETQYFGPGTRLLVL.

This clone was recorded at least ten times. The CDR3 nucleotides are TGTGCCAGCAGCCAAGATCTAGGCAGGGCCTACAATGAGCAGTTCTTC. Amino acids: CASSQDLGRAYNEQFF. J is TRBJ2-1 and V is TRBV14; perhaps TRBD1 as D (5 bases). CDR3 size: 16 residues. CDR1 and CDR2 (germline): SGHDN, FVKESK. V dropped 0 bases and J dropped 2 bases, with 11 bases sitting between them.

The chain joins TRBV4-1 to TRBJ1-5; the D is unclear. Germline-derived CDR1 and CDR2 are MGHRA and YSYEKL. V was cut by 5 bases and J by 0 bases, with 5 bases left in between. CDR3 size: 13 residues. CDR3 DNA sequence: TGCGCCAGCAGCTACAATAGCAATCAGCCCCAGCATTTT. This gives the protein CASSYNSNQPQHF.

The sample holds a few counts of this clone. At one of its ends the junction is not consistent with the germline gene, which may arise from a read error. This chain connects TRBV28 to TRBJ2-1; 12 bases map to TRBD2. CDR1 and CDR2 from the germline V gene are MDHEN and SYDVKM. The CDR3 runs 16 residues. CDR3 region: CASSSRLAGAYSEQFF. In DNA form, the CDR3 reads TGTGCCAGCAGTAGTAGACTAGCGGGAGCATACAGTGAGCAGTTCTTC.

This chain links TRBV24-1 with TRBJ1-1, with D possibly TRBD1 on 5 matching bases. Trimming left V 4 bases short and J 10 bases short, with 15 bases between. CDR1 is KGHDR, CDR2 SFDVKD, per germline. CDR3 length: 13 residues. The DNA of the CDR3 is TGTGCCACCAGTGACCGGGGGACCGTGGGAGCTTTCTTT. This codes for CATSDRGTVGAFF.

The rearrangement uses TRBV28 and TRBJ2-4, with a weak D call TRBD2 (5 bases). CDR1 is MDHEN and CDR2 is SYDVKM in the germline V gene. This CDR3 has 14 amino acids. V gave up 6 bases and J gave up 9 bases, with 18 bases separating them. The chain's CDR3 is CASSPELGSVIQYF. The CDR3 region has the DNA TGTGCCAGCAGCCCCGAACTAGGATCCGTCATTCAGTACTTC.

The gene calls are TRBV7-2 and TRBJ2-5; D may be TRBD2 (5 bases). The CDR3 sequence is 14 residues long. From germline, CDR1 is SGHTA and CDR2 FQGNSA. V lost 5 bases and J 2 bases, leaving 12 bases between the germline ends. The CDR3 here is CASSGPGLQETQYF. The CDR3 DNA is TGTGCCAGCAGCGGTCCAGGACTTCAAGAGACCCAGTACTTC. Full variable domain (outside the CDR3, taken from reference TRBV7-2 and TRBJ2-5): GAGVSQSPSNKVTEKGKDVELRCDPISGHTALYWYRQSLGQGLEFLIYFQGNSAPDKSGLPSDRFSAERTGGSVSTLTIQRTQQEDSAVYLCASSGPGLQETQYFGPGTRLLVL.

This clone was counted between two and nine times. The genes are TRBV4-1 and TRBJ2-7; 7 bases map to TRBD1. V was pared by 2 bases and J by 7 bases, with 14 bases of the junction left unmatched. The CDR3 contains 16 residues. The V gene's germline CDR1 is MGHRA and CDR2 YSYEKL. The CDR3: CASSQKPGQRAEEQYF. Written as DNA, the CDR3 is TGCGCCAGCAGCCAAAAGCCGGGACAGCGAGCGGAAGAGCAGTACTTC.

This rearrangement joins TRBV2 to TRBJ1-1; 9 positions agree with TRBD1. After removal of 6 bases from V and 6 bases from J, the junction contained 11 bases not matched to a gene. Looked up from germline, CDR1 is SNHLY and CDR2 is FYNNEI. The CDR3 is made up of 15 amino acids. The chain's CDR3 is CASRETRDRVPEAFF. In DNA form, the CDR3 reads TGTGCCAGCAGAGAAACTCGGGACAGGGTACCTGAAGCTTTCTTT.

This sequence joins TRBV7-9 and TRBJ2-3, with 9 bases that match TRBD2. V lost 1 base and J lost 3; bases outside the gene matches: 2. This CDR3 is 15 amino acids long. Germline V gene lookup returns CDR1 SEHNR and CDR2 FQNEAQ (reference sequence). For the CDR3, the DNA is TGTGCCAGCAGCTTAGTTCTAGCGGGAACAGATACGCAGTATTTT. Translated: CASSLVLAGTDTQYF.

The J gene is TRBJ2-1, the V gene TRBV19, with 8 bases matching TRBD2. Germline V gene sequence: CDR1 LNHDA, CDR2 SQIVND (reference sequence). The CDR3 runs to 18 residues. With V trimmed by 2 bases and J by 2 bases, 11 bases remained unmatched. This chain's CDR3 is CASSISWTSWSAYNEQFF. The DNA of the CDR3 is TGTGCCAGTAGTATATCCTGGACTAGCTGGAGTGCCTACAATGAGCAGTTCTTC.

The chain links TRBV30 to TRBJ1-2, with no clear D. V gave up 1 base and J gave up 4 bases, with 10 bases separating them. The CDR3 length is 13 residues. In germline, CDR1 is GTSNPN, CDR2 SVGIG (reference sequence). The CDR3 reads CAWSDGRSYGYTF. The CDR3 DNA reads TGTGCCTGGAGTGACGGAAGGAGCTATGGCTACACCTTC.

This clone has only a few counts. This chain joins TRBV19 and TRBJ1-5, with D unclear. This CDR3 has 15 amino acids. Trimming left V 1 base short and J 0 bases short, with 7 bases between. CDR1 LNHDA and CDR2 SQIVND come from the germline V gene (reference sequence). This CDR3 is CASSIVGYSNQPQHF. The CDR3 coding sequence is TGTGCCAGTAGTATAGTGGGCTATAGCAATCAGCCCCAGCATTTT.

This clone was counted only a few times. The rearrangement links TRBV27 to TRBJ2-1; the match to TRBD2 covers 12 bases. The V and J ends lost 8 bases and 5 bases, in that order; junction bases with no gene match: 4. CDR3 length: 14 amino acids. Germline V gene lookup returns CDR1 MNHEY and CDR2 SMNVEV (reference sequence). Here the CDR3 reads CASLAGGPHNEQFF. DNA of the CDR3: TGTGCCAGCCTAGCGGGGGGGCCCCACAATGAGCAGTTCTTC.

In its sample, this clone was seen once. The V call is TRBV29-1, the J call TRBJ1-5, with TRBD1 matching over 7 bases. From germline, CDR1 is SQVTM and CDR2 ANQGSEA. Trimming at V came to 6 bases and at J to 3 bases, leaving 8 bases not matched to a gene. The CDR3 consists of 14 residues. The CDR3: CSVTGTANNQPQHF. The CDR3 DNA is TGCAGCGTGACGGGGACAGCTAACAATCAGCCCCAGCATTTT.

This sequence joins TRBV4-1 and TRBJ1-2; maybe TRBD1 (5 bases). Germline CDR1 and CDR2: MGHRA and YSYEKL. The V gene lost 0 bases and the J gene lost 5 bases, with 10 bases spanning the gap. The CDR3 consists of 14 residues. The CDR3: CASSQDLGHYGYTF. The CDR3, as DNA: TGCGCCAGCAGCCAAGACTTAGGACATTATGGCTACACCTTC.

V is TRBV12-5 and J is TRBJ2-2; D uncertain. Between the trimmed V and J ends, which lost 4 bases and 6 bases, there was a span of 6 bases. The CDR3 spans 12 residues. Germline CDR1 and CDR2: LGHNT and FRNRAP. DNA of the CDR3: TGTGCTAGTGGTTACTCGTCCGGGGAGCTGTTTTTT. Encoded protein: CASGYSSGELFF.

This clone has ten or more counts. The V and J genes are TRBV7-2 and TRBJ2-4; maybe TRBD1 (6 bases). The CDR3 loop spans 15 amino acids. V was cut by 4 bases and J by 6 bases, with 16 bases left in between. From germline, CDR1 is SGHTA and CDR2 FQGNSA. The CDR3 DNA is TGTGCCAGCAGCTACCGCACAGGGATCCTAAACATTCAGTACTTC. Protein: CASSYRTGILNIQYF.

The chain is built from TRBV28 and TRBJ2-7; unclear D gene. Germline CDR1 MDHEN, CDR2 SYDVKM. Trimming took 0 bases from V and 3 from J, leaving 9 bases between them. The CDR3 covers 14 residues. CDR3: CASSLWALHYEQYF. CDR3 nucleotide sequence: TGTGCCAGCAGTTTATGGGCCCTCCACTACGAGCAGTACTTC.

This clone appeared a single time. J is TRBJ1-2 and V is TRBV30; tentatively, D is TRBD1 (5 bases). The CDR3 consists of 12 residues. V lost 4 bases, J lost 5 bases, and 11 bases lay in between. Germline V gene sequence: CDR1 GTSNPN, CDR2 SVGIG (reference sequence). CDR3 DNA sequence: TGTGCCTGGACCAGGGATGGGTATGGCTACACCTTC. This encodes CAWTRDGYGYTF.

This clone has only a few counts. This chain links TRBV21-1 with TRBJ1-4; no check of the table's D call, TRBD1, against the DNA was made. TRBV21-1 is reported as a pseudogene. The CDR3 contains 18 residues. For the CDR3, the DNA is TGTGCCAGCAGCACTGCGCAAAACCCAAGGGACAGGAATGAAAAACTGTTTTTT. It specifies CASSTAQNPRDRNEKLFF.

The chain uses TRBV28 and TRBJ2-1; D gene uncertain. V was trimmed by 6 bases and J by 4 bases, leaving 10 bases between them. This CDR3 has 13 residues. Per the germline V gene, CDR1 is MDHEN and CDR2 is SYDVKM. This CDR3 reads CASRDISYNEQFF. DNA for the CDR3: TGTGCCAGCAGAGACATTTCATACAATGAGCAGTTCTTC.

The chain recombines TRBV5-4 with TRBJ1-1; TRBD1 matches 7 bases. The CDR3 runs 15 residues. CDR1 is SGHNT and CDR2 is YYREEE in the germline V gene (reference sequence). V lost 4 bases, J lost 4 bases, and 10 bases stayed unmatched. CDR3 DNA: TGTGCCAGCAGCCCCGCTGGGACAGCCACCACTGAAGCTTTCTTT. Amino acid sequence: CASSPAGTATTEAFF.

V usage is TRBV19 and J usage is TRBJ2-1, with 13 bases identical to TRBD2. V gave up 5 bases and J gave up 5 bases; unmatched junction bases: 3. Germline V gene sequence: CDR1 LNHDA, CDR2 SQIVND (reference sequence). The CDR3 covers 15 residues. CDR3 sequence (DNA): TGTGCCAGTAGTCTCGGGACTAGCGGGAACAATGAGCAGTTCTTC. Translated, it gives CASSLGTSGNNEQFF. Full variable domain (remainder filled in from reference TRBV19 and TRBJ2-1): DGGITQSPKYLFRKEGQNVTLSCEQNLNHDAMYWYRQDPGQGLRLIYYSQIVNDFQKGDIAEGYSVSREKKESFPLTVTSAQKNPTAFYLCASSLGTSGNNEQFFGPGTRLTVL.

V is TRBV25-1 and J is TRBJ2-5, with no clear D. V lost 6 bases and J 0 bases, leaving 8 bases between the germline ends. The length of the CDR3 is 13 residues. Germline-derived CDR1 and CDR2 are MGHDK and SYGVNS. The CDR3 spells CASSVQYQETQYF. The CDR3 DNA follows: TGTGCCAGCAGCGTTCAGTACCAAGAGACCCAGTACTTC.

The rearrangement links TRBV7-2 to TRBJ2-3, with D possibly TRBD2 on 5 matching bases. Looked up from germline, CDR1 is SGHTA and CDR2 is FQGNSA. Trimming took 4 bases from V and 5 from J, leaving 16 bases between them. The CDR3 spans 15 residues. For the CDR3, the DNA is TGTGCCAGCAGCTCCTCGACTATAGGAGGAGATACGCAGTATTTT. Amino acids: CASSSSTIGGDTQYF. Complete variable domain (other parts from reference TRBV7-2 and TRBJ2-3): GAGVSQSPSNKVTEKGKDVELRCDPISGHTALYWYRQSLGQGLEFLIYFQGNSAPDKSGLPSDRFSAERTGGSVSTLTIQRTQQEDSAVYLCASSSSTIGGDTQYFGPGTRLTVL.

The table lists this clone with a few counts. The V and J genes are TRBV7-9 and TRBJ1-3; possibly TRBD1 for D (5 bases). Per the germline V gene, CDR1 is SEHNR and CDR2 is FQNEAQ (reference sequence). V lost 5 bases to trimming and J lost 4 bases, with 15 bases between them. The CDR3 consists of 15 residues. CDR3 amino acids: CASSLQGSSGNTIYF. CDR3 nucleotides: TGTGCCAGCAGCCTGCAGGGTTCGTCCGGAAACACCATATATTTT. The variable domain in full, completed from reference TRBV7-9 and TRBJ1-3, reads DTGVSQNPRHKITKRGQNVTFRCDPISEHNRLYWYRQTLGQGPEFLTYFQNEAQLEKSRLLSDRFSAERPKGSFSTLEIQRTEQGDSAMYLCASSLQGSSGNTIYFGEGSWLTVV.

In its sample, this clone was seen once. V is TRBV18 and J is TRBJ1-1; D might be TRBD1 (5 bases). Deletions cut 0 bases from V and 4 bases from J, with 9 bases between. This CDR3 is 14 amino acids long. In germline, CDR1 is KGHSH, CDR2 LQKENI. The CDR3 protein is CASSPPQGGTEAFF. CDR3 coding DNA: TGTGCCAGCTCACCACCGCAGGGTGGCACTGAAGCTTTCTTT. The full variable domain, rest sourced from reference TRBV18 and TRBJ1-1, is NAGVMQNPRHLVRRRGQEARLRCSPMKGHSHVYWYRQLPEEGLKFMVYLQKENIIDESGMPKERFSAEFPKEGPSILRIQQVVRGDSAAYFCASSPPQGGTEAFFGQGTRLTVV.